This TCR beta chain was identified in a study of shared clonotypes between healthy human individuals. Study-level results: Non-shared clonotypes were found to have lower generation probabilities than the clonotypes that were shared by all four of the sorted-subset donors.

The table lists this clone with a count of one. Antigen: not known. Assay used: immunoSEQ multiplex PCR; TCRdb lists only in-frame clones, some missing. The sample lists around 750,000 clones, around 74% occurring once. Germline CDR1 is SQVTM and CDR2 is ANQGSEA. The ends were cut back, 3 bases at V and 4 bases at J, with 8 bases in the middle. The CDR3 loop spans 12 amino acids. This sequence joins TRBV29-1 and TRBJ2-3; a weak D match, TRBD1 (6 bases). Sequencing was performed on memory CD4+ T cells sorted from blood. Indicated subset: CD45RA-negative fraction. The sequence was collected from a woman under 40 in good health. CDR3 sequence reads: CSVDNRADTQYF. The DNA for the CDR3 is TGCAGCGTTGATAACAGGGCAGATACGCAGTATTTT.